The 29 T cell receptor beta chains listed next were all sequenced from one sample in a study of cytomegalovirus exposure and HLA in healthy donors. PCR employed 60 Vbeta and 13 Jbeta primers. TCRdb's table, derived via immunoSEQ multiplex PCR, lists solely in-frame clones and lacks some. The sample lists some 130,000 clones; over 60% were seen once. The sample consisted of PBMCs. These receptors all come from a male donor in good health and CMV-seropositive.

A few counts support this clone. The chain is built from TRBV18 and TRBJ1-4, with TRBD1 matching 8 bases. The trim removed 1 base at V and 0 bases at J, leaving 4 bases unmatched. The length of the CDR3 is 17 residues. Germline assignment: CDR1 KGHSH and CDR2 LQKENI. CDR3 sequence (DNA): TGTGCCAGCTCACCACGCGGGACAGGACCAACTAATGAAAAACTGTTTTTT. Translation: CASSPRGTGPTNEKLFF.

The chain has TRBV7-3 and TRBJ2-2, with TRBD1 identical over 8 bases. V dropped 1 base and J dropped 5; count of bases not matched to a gene: 3. The CDR3 sequence is 15 residues long. Germline values: CDR1 SGHTA, CDR2 FQGTGA. The CDR3 reads CASSLKTGETGELFF. In DNA, the CDR3 is TGTGCCAGCAGCTTAAAGACAGGGGAAACCGGGGAGCTGTTTTTT.

The rearrangement uses TRBV7-7 and TRBJ2-5, with 7 positions matching TRBD1. Germline trimming cut 2 bases from V and 4 bases from J; bases unmatched to any gene: 10. The germline V gene encodes CDR1 SSHAT and CDR2 FNYEAQ (reference sequence). The CDR3 runs to 16 residues. The CDR3 DNA is TGTGCCAGCAGCTTATTACAACAGGGGAGTGGAGAGACCCAGTACTTC. Protein sequence: CASSLLQQGSGETQYF.

This clone showed up just a few times. The chain uses TRBV7-9 and TRBJ2-1; 9 bases agree with TRBD2. The CDR3 has 15 amino acids. Germline assignment: CDR1 SEHNR and CDR2 FQNEAQ (reference sequence). J gave up 14 bases and V 5 bases, and 16 bases lay outside the gene matches. CDR3 nucleotides: TGTGCCAGCAGCCCCGAGGAGCGGGGGGCCCGATTCGAGTTCTTC. Protein product: CASSPEERGARFEFF.

This chain uses TRBV6-1 with TRBJ1-5, with D tentatively TRBD1 (6 bases). The V and J ends lost 6 bases and 3 bases respectively, with 15 bases between them. Germline V gives CDR1 MNHNS, CDR2 SASEGT. This CDR3 comprises 15 residues. This chain's CDR3 is CASRDLTGFNQPQHF. The CDR3 DNA sequence: TGTGCCAGCAGGGACCTGACAGGCTTCAATCAGCCCCAGCATTTT.

The chain is built from TRBV27 and TRBJ1-3, with D perhaps TRBD1 (6 bases). The CDR3 contains 15 residues. Germline V lookup: CDR1 MNHEY, CDR2 SMNVEV (reference sequence). Trimming pared 6 bases from V and 0 bases from J, leaving 12 bases between. The CDR3 DNA follows: TGTGCCAGCAGCCCCGGACAGTACTCTGGAAACACCATATATTTT. It specifies CASSPGQYSGNTIYF.

This clone has just a few counts. The rearrangement links TRBV28 to TRBJ2-1; the match to TRBD1 covers 8 bases. Germline CDR1 reads MDHEN; CDR2 reads SYDVKM. There are 16 residues in the CDR3. J lost 6 bases, V lost 6 bases, and 13 bases had no gene match. The CDR3 DNA sequence: TGTGCCAGCAGCCTTCCCGCAGGGGGCGAGGGCAATGAGCAGTTCTTC. It yields the protein CASSLPAGGEGNEQFF.

V gene TRBV5-6 combines with J gene TRBJ1-4; weak D call: TRBD1 (5 bases). The CDR3 is made up of 14 amino acids. The V end was cut by 4 bases, the J end by 1 base, with 8 bases between. Germline-derived CDR1 and CDR2 are SGHDT and YYEEEE. The CDR3 region is CASSLGLTNEKLFF. CDR3 nucleotide sequence: TGTGCCAGCAGCCTGGGACTAACTAATGAAAAACTGTTTTTT.

This clone has ten or more counts. The V gene is TRBV6-1, the J gene TRBJ1-1; D is unclear. Germline V gives CDR1 MNHNS, CDR2 SASEGT. V lost 2 bases, J lost 4 bases, and 14 bases lay in between. The CDR3 runs to 15 residues. The CDR3 sequence: CASSESVGDGTEAFF. As DNA, the CDR3 is TGTGCCAGCAGTGAATCGGTGGGAGACGGCACTGAAGCTTTCTTT.

Of note for this clone: Relative to the germline gene, one junction end is altered; a read error may explain this. The DNA of the CDR3 is TGCGCCAGCAGTCCTACCGAACTAGGGGGAAACAGTCAGTACTTC. Translating it yields CASSPTELGGNSQYF. The chain links TRBV5-1 to TRBJ2-4; tentative D call: TRBD1 (6 bases). The germline CDR1 and CDR2 sequences are SGHRS and YFSETQ. The CDR3 spans 15 residues.

Only one count was recorded for this clone. The gene calls are TRBV5-1 and TRBJ2-5, with 10 bases fitting TRBD2. The CDR3 sequence is 15 residues long. Germline V gene lookup returns CDR1 SGHRS and CDR2 YFSETQ. After removal of 4 bases from V and 1 base from J, the junction contained 4 bases not matched to a gene. The CDR3 here is CASSPLAGGQETQYF. DNA for the CDR3: TGCGCCAGCAGCCCGTTAGCGGGGGGCCAAGAGACCCAGTACTTC.

This clone showed up just a few times. The CDR3 bases are TGTGCCAGCAGCCAAGGCCAGGGGATTCAGCCCCAGCATTTT. This sequence encodes CASSQGQGIQPQHF. The chain uses TRBV4-2 and TRBJ1-5; the D gene is possibly TRBD1 (6 bases). The CDR3 has 14 amino acids. CDR1 is LGHNA, CDR2 YNFKEQ, per germline. The V end lost 1 base, the J end lost 6 bases, and 10 bases lay between the germline ends.

The rearrangement joins TRBV28 to TRBJ1-5; TRBD1 is a possible D gene (5 bases). Germline assignment: CDR1 MDHEN and CDR2 SYDVKM. Trimming removed 8 bases at V and 0 bases at J, with 14 bases between. This CDR3 comprises 15 residues. Here the CDR3 reads CASVPQGYSNQPQHF. The CDR3 nucleotides are TGTGCCAGCGTCCCCCAGGGTTATAGCAATCAGCCCCAGCATTTT.

The chain uses TRBV5-4 and TRBJ1-2; D unclear. CDR1 and CDR2 (germline): SGHNT, YYREEE (reference sequence). This CDR3 spans 15 amino acids. Trimming took 0 bases from V and 0 from J, leaving 9 bases between them. This CDR3 reads CASSLVREPNYGYTF. The CDR3 DNA follows: TGTGCCAGCAGCTTGGTGAGGGAACCTAACTATGGCTACACCTTC.

The V call is TRBV2, the J call TRBJ2-4, with 7 bases lining up with TRBD1. With V trimmed by 8 bases and J by 8 bases, 12 bases remained unmatched. CDR1 is SNHLY and CDR2 is FYNNEI in the germline V gene. The CDR3 is 14 residues long. DNA for the CDR3: TGTGCCAGCGGTCAGACAGGGTGGTTAGACATTCAGTACTTC. Translating gives CASGQTGWLDIQYF.

The chain joins TRBV10-3 to TRBJ2-1; the match to TRBD2 covers 9 bases. The V gene end was trimmed by 10 bases and the J gene end by 1 base; junction bases not matched to a gene: 8. The CDR3 runs 15 residues. Germline V gene sequence: CDR1 ENHRY, CDR2 SYGVKD. CDR3 residues: CATDSGSSSYNEQFF. The CDR3, as DNA: TGTGCCACGGATAGCGGGAGTAGTTCCTACAATGAGCAGTTCTTC.

The chain uses TRBV28 and TRBJ1-5; 12 bases align to TRBD1. The CDR3 consists of 17 residues. The V gene's germline CDR1 is MDHEN and CDR2 SYDVKM. V shed 5 bases and J 5 bases; nucleotides not matched to a gene: 10. CDR3 in amino acids: CASSPSGTGGFDQPQHF. The CDR3 bases are TGTGCCAGCAGTCCCTCCGGGACAGGGGGCTTCGATCAGCCCCAGCATTTT.

The chain links TRBV6-1 to TRBJ1-5; a possible D gene is TRBD1 (5 bases). From germline, CDR1 is MNHNS and CDR2 SASEGT. The CDR3 totals 14 residues. Trimming took 6 bases from V and 3 from J, leaving 12 bases between them. The CDR3 here is CASSDGGFNQPQHF. The CDR3 nucleotides are TGTGCCAGCAGCGACGGGGGATTCAATCAGCCCCAGCATTTT.

This sequence joins TRBV6-1 and TRBJ2-3, with a possible D match to TRBD1 (5 bases). The germline gives CDR1 MNHNS, CDR2 SASEGT. The CDR3 has 15 amino acids. Trimming shortened V by 0 bases and J by 2 bases, and 9 bases separated the two germline ends. CDR3 nucleotide sequence: TGTGCCAGCAGTGAAGCCCACAGGTTCACAGATACGCAGTATTTT. This codes for CASSEAHRFTDTQYF.

This chain uses TRBV27 with TRBJ1-2, with D uncertain. The CDR3 runs 15 residues. Germline V gene sequence: CDR1 MNHEY, CDR2 SMNVEV (reference sequence). Trimming left V 3 bases short and J 3 bases short, with 14 bases between. CDR3 protein: CASSLRQRADYGYTF. The CDR3 nucleotides read TGTGCCAGCAGTTTGAGACAACGTGCCGACTATGGCTACACCTTC.

This clone was seen a handful of times. This sequence joins TRBV5-1 and TRBJ1-1; 7 bases map to TRBD1. CDR3 size: 14 residues. Germline CDR1 is SGHRS and CDR2 is YFSETQ. Trimming at V came to 0 bases and at J to 5 bases, leaving 4 bases not matched to a gene. CDR3 nucleotide sequence: TGCGCCAGCAGCTTGGGAGGGGGCGAGACTGAAGCTTTCTTT. It encodes CASSLGGGETEAFF.

The chain links TRBV28 to TRBJ2-7; TRBD2 might be the D (6 bases). The CDR3 runs 12 residues. V lost 5 bases and J 7 bases, leaving 12 bases between the germline ends. Looked up from germline, CDR1 is MDHEN and CDR2 is SYDVKM. The CDR3 reads CASSPNRGEQYF. CDR3 bases: TGTGCCAGCAGTCCCAACCGGGGGGAGCAGTACTTC.

The chain uses TRBV10-2 and TRBJ1-5; tentatively, D is TRBD1 (6 bases). CDR1 and CDR2 (germline): WSHSY, SAAADI. The CDR3 spans 15 residues. Trimming left V 2 bases short and J 2 bases short, with 10 bases between. CDR3 region: CASSEGQLGNQPQHF. The CDR3 DNA reads as TGCGCCAGCAGTGAGGGACAGTTAGGCAATCAGCCCCAGCATTTT.

The chain couples TRBV11-2 to TRBJ2-7; unclear D gene. Between the trimmed V and J ends, which lost 5 bases and 0 bases, there was a span of 14 bases. The V gene's germline CDR1 is SGHAT and CDR2 FQNNGV. The CDR3 is made up of 15 amino acids. The CDR3, as DNA: TGTGCCAGCAGCCCCCGACTTTCTAGCTCCTACGAGCAGTACTTC. This translates into CASSPRLSSSYEQYF.

The chain carries TRBV4-1 and TRBJ2-3; 7 nucleotides agree with TRBD2. The CDR3 runs to 16 residues. Germline CDR1 reads MGHRA; CDR2 reads YSYEKL. V was pared by 1 base and J by 6 bases, with 10 bases of the junction left unmatched. CDR3 loop: CASSQGSGTIRDTQYF. The CDR3 bases are TGCGCCAGCAGCCAAGGGAGCGGGACCATAAGGGATACGCAGTATTTT.

The chain joins TRBV6-1 to TRBJ2-2; TRBD1 matches at 11 bases. V lost 4 bases to trimming and J lost 4 bases; unmatched junction nucleotides: 2. Per the germline V gene, CDR1 is MNHNS and CDR2 is SASEGT. The CDR3 has 15 residues. In DNA, the CDR3 is TGTGCCAGCAGTGGCGGGACAGGGGGCACCGGGGAGCTGTTTTTT. This encodes CASSGGTGGTGELFF.

The rearrangement joins TRBV5-1 to TRBJ2-7, with 8 bases lining up with TRBD1. Germline V gene sequence: CDR1 SGHRS, CDR2 YFSETQ. Losses at the gene ends were 0 bases for V and 5 bases for J; bases not matched to a gene: 4. The CDR3 loop spans 14 amino acids. The DNA of the CDR3 is TGCGCCAGCAGCTTGGGGACAGGGTCTAACGAGCAGTACTTC. Protein sequence: CASSLGTGSNEQYF. The full variable domain, in which reference TRBV5-1 and TRBJ2-7 provide the parts outside the CDR3, is KAGVTQTPRYLIKTRGQQVTLSCSPISGHRSVSWYQQTPGQGLQFLFEYFSETQRNKGNFPGRFSGRQFSNSRSEMNVSTLELGDSALYLCASSLGTGSNEQYFGPGTRLTVT.

J is TRBJ2-5 and V is TRBV6-1, with 8 bases identical to TRBD2. CDR3 length: 15 amino acids. Germline trimming cut 6 bases from V and 6 bases from J; bases unmatched to any gene: 12. From germline, CDR1 is MNHNS and CDR2 SASEGT. This CDR3 is CASSSSGGRAKTQYF. As DNA, the CDR3 is TGTGCCAGCAGCTCCAGCGGGGGCCGGGCAAAGACCCAGTACTTC.

J is TRBJ1-2 and V is TRBV7-9; TRBD1 is a possible D gene (5 bases). Germline CDR1 reads SEHNR; CDR2 reads FQNEAQ (reference sequence). CDR3 length: 14 amino acids. V gave up 1 base and J gave up 4 bases, with 10 bases separating them. CDR3 coding DNA: TGTGCCAGCAGCTTAGAAGGACAAGGCTATGGCTACACCTTC. This encodes CASSLEGQGYGYTF.